This T cell receptor beta chain was retrieved from a study of beta chain features in type 1 diabetes. Points from the study as a whole: No resolution was reached here on whether HLA type influences TCRB rearrangement. Cells with high TCR expression could be over-represented by cDNA sequencing.

The CDR3 totals 13 residues. CDR1 is ENHRY and CDR2 is SYGVKD in the germline V gene. V lost 3 bases and J 2 bases, leaving 7 bases between the germline ends. This clone was seen a handful of times. Its antigen is unknown. As every portion of the isolated RNA was reverse transcribed, the sequencing read expressed TCRB transcripts. The study sequenced naive, central memory and regulatory T cell samples to an average of roughly 4 million reads. This table comes from immunoSEQ multiplex PCR, and its TCRdb copy is limited to in-frame clones, with some not included. The repertoire holds 900,000 or so clones, with roughly a sixth as singletons.

This sequence was found in a woman between 18 and 29 years old in good health. Specimen: naive CD4+ T cells from blood. This sequence joins TRBV10-3 and TRBJ1-2; D is unresolved. CDR3 region: CAISDGRNYGYTF. CDR3 nucleotide sequence: TGTGCCATCAGTGACGGCAGGAACTATGGCTACACCTTC.